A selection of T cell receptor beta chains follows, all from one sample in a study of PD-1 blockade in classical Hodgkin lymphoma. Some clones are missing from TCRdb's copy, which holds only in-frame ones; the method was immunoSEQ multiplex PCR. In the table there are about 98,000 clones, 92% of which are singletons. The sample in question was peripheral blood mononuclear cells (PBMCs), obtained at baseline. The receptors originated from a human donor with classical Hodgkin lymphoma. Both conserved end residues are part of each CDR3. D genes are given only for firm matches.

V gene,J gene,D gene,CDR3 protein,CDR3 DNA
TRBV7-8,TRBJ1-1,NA,CASSLYESRQAFF,TGTGCCAGCAGCTTATACGAGTCACGACAAGCTTTCTTT
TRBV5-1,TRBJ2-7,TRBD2,CASSLSGGPLEQYF,TGCGCCAGCAGCTTGAGCGGGGGGCCCCTCGAGCAGTACTTC
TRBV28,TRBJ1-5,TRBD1,CASSLLRQGQAQHF,TGTGCCAGCAGTTTATTACGACAGGGACAGGCCCAGCATTTT
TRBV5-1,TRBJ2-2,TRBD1,CATSSSQGAGTGELFF,TGCGCCACCTCATCGTCACAGGGGGCCGGCACCGGGGAGCTGTTTTTT
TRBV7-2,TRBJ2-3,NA,CASRWLGISVSADTQYF,TGTGCCAGCAGGTGGCTGGGAATTAGCGTTTCTGCAGATACGCAGTATTTT
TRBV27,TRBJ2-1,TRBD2,CASRSLLAGNGNEQFF,TGTGCCAGCAGGAGCCTACTAGCGGGTAATGGCAATGAGCAGTTCTTC
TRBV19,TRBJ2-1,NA,CASISSYNEQFF,TGTGCCAGTATCAGCTCCTACAATGAGCAGTTCTTC
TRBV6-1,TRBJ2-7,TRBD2,CASSEVGTSGAIYEQYF,TGTGCCAGCAGTGAAGTGGGGACTAGCGGGGCCATCTACGAGCAGTACTTC
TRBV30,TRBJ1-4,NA,CAWHHRVTNEKLFF,TGTGCCTGGCATCACAGGGTAACTAATGAAAAACTGTTTTTT
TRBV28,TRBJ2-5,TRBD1,CASSFRQGLDETQYF,TGTGCCAGCAGTTTTCGACAGGGATTGGATGAGACCCAGTACTTC
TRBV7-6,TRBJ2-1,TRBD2,CASSLAPRRLADLDNEQFF,TGTGCCAGCAGCTTAGCGCCTAGGCGGCTAGCGGACCTTGACAATGAGCAGTTCTTC
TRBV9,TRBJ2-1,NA,CASSVIARQDEQFF,TGTGCCAGCAGCGTAATAGCGCGTCAGGATGAGCAGTTCTTC
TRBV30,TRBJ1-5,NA,CAWNQGRNQPQHF,TGTGCCTGGAACCAGGGCCGCAATCAGCCCCAGCATTTT
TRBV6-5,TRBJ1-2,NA,CASSYFGRSNYGYTF,TGTGCCAGCAGTTACTTCGGACGGAGCAACTATGGCTACACCTTC
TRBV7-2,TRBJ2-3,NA,CASSLARYTDTQYF,TGTGCCAGCAGCTTAGCACGCTACACAGATACGCAGTATTTT
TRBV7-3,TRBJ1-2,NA,CASSPRDGYGYTF,TGTGCCAGCAGCCCACGAGATGGCTATGGCTACACCTTC